The clone carrying this T cell receptor beta chain has a count of ten or more. Its antigen remains unidentified. The read comes to an end 3 residues before the CDR3 does, leaving the germline J gene to fill in the end. The data stem from a study of T cell clonality in common variable immunodeficiency. Study-level findings and limits: Fewer deletions and N-nucleotide insertions were reportedly seen in common variable immunodeficiency TCR beta sequences.

Germline V lookup: CDR1 SGHAT, CDR2 FQNNGV. With V trimmed by 5 bases and J by 9 bases, 1 base remained unmatched. This CDR3 comprises 11 residues. Measured with immunoSEQ multiplex PCR; TCRdb has only the in-frame clones, and not every one. The data show approximately 28,000 clones, with none appearing a single time. Sequences were obtained from peripheral blood mononuclear cells. J is TRBJ2-1 and V is TRBV11-2; TRBD1 matches 7 bases. This receptor was obtained from a human donor with common variable immunodeficiency. CDR3 DNA (partial): TGTGCCAGCAGCCACAGGGGTGAG. It is translated as CASSHRGE. In full, the CDR3 is CASSHRGEQFF.